Listed below are T cell receptor beta chains from one sample, sequenced in a study of identical twins. From the 5' RACE reads, TCRdb called clonotypes with MiXCR, one entry per CDR3 protein. The table records fewer than 550,000 distinct CDR3 sequences, roughly 15% of them present only once. This same sample was also part of a study on yellow fever vaccine responses in identical twins.

Sequencing was performed on CD4+ T cells sorted from blood. The receptors were sampled from a woman under 30 in good health. Both conserved end residues are part of each CDR3. D genes are given only for firm matches. For some rows the clone size is stated as once, few or many, or as a class when expanded; others skip it.

v_call,d_call,cdr3_length,clone_size,j_call,cdr3_aa,cdr3_nt
TRBV11-1,TRBD1,20,-,TRBJ2-3,CASSMPGQTMVDYSTDTQYF,TGTGCCAGCAGCATGCCGGGACAGACTATGGTGGATTACAGCACAGATACGCAGTATTTT
TRBV10-3,-,13,-,TRBJ2-1,CAITPATYNEQFF,TGTGCCATCACCCCCGCCACCTACAATGAGCAGTTCTTC
TRBV20-1,-,15,few,TRBJ2-3,CSARDSSVPIATQYF,TGCAGTGCTAGAGATAGTTCGGTACCGATCGCTACGCAGTATTTT
TRBV15,-,14,-,TRBJ2-6,CATGRDSGANVLTF,TGTGCCACCGGCAGGGACTCTGGGGCCAACGTCCTGACTTTC
TRBV7-9,-,17,-,TRBJ2-1,CASSPTPRSVTYNEQFF,TGTGCCAGCAGCCCCACTCCCCGGTCCGTGACGTACAATGAGCAGTTCTTC
TRBV20-1,-,13,few,TRBJ2-7,CSASPFPSGEQYF,TGCAGTGCTAGTCCCTTCCCTAGTGGGGAGCAGTACTTC
TRBV7-2,-,17,many,TRBJ2-1,CASSSFRSNRGYNEQFF,TGTGCCAGCAGCTCCTTTCGATCTAATCGTGGGTACAATGAGCAGTTCTTC
TRBV5-1,-,14,few,TRBJ2-1,CASSLGETHNEQFF,TGCGCCAGCAGCTTGGGTGAGACACACAATGAGCAGTTCTTC
TRBV14,-,16,few,TRBJ2-3,CASSQVPRGHTDTQYF,TGTGCCAGCAGCCAAGTCCCCAGGGGACACACAGATACGCAGTATTTT
TRBV28,-,14,few,TRBJ1-2,CASSFQSNPYGYTF,TGTGCCAGCAGTTTCCAATCAAACCCCTATGGCTACACCTTC
TRBV4-1,-,14,many,TRBJ2-1,CASSLDSSYNEQFF,TGCGCCAGCAGCCTTGACAGTTCCTACAATGAGCAGTTCTTC
TRBV5-1,-,16,-,TRBJ2-2,CASSDGTWINTGELFF,TGCGCCAGCAGCGATGGGACTTGGATTAACACCGGGGAGCTGTTTTTT
TRBV7-9,TRBD2,17,once,TRBJ2-3,CASSLLTGRESTDTQYF,TGTGCCAGCAGCTTACTGACCGGGAGGGAGAGCACAGATACGCAGTATTTT
TRBV7-8,-,14,few,TRBJ2-4,CASSLGGTKNIQYF,TGTGCCAGCAGCTTAGGGGGTACCAAAAACATTCAGTACTTC
TRBV7-2,-,16,few,TRBJ2-7,CASSLQAQRYSYEQYF,TGTGCCAGCAGCTTACAGGCCCAGCGGTACTCCTACGAGCAGTACTTC
TRBV24-1,TRBD1,14,many,TRBJ1-5,CATSEGQGYQPQHF,TGTGCCACCAGTGAGGGACAGGGATATCAGCCCCAGCATTTT
TRBV10-3,TRBD2,15,few,TRBJ2-5,CAISEGGVLVETQYF,TGTGCCATCAGTGAGGGGGGGGTACTGGTAGAGACCCAGTACTTC
TRBV5-6,-,15,-,TRBJ2-7,CASSWDQANSYEQYF,TGTGCCAGCAGCTGGGACCAAGCGAACTCCTACGAGCAGTACTTC
TRBV29-1,TRBD2,14,-,TRBJ2-1,CSVERLAGVGEQFF,TGCAGCGTTGAAAGGCTAGCGGGAGTAGGTGAGCAGTTCTTC
TRBV15,-,15,few,TRBJ2-2,CATSPGLDNTGELFF,TGTGCCACCAGCCCGGGACTTGATAACACCGGGGAGCTGTTTTTT
TRBV7-2,TRBD2,16,many,TRBJ2-1,CASSPASGSFVNEQFF,TGTGCCAGCAGCCCCGCGAGCGGGAGCTTCGTCAATGAGCAGTTCTTC
TRBV28,-,13,-,TRBJ2-4,CATEALAKNIQYF,TGTGCCACCGAGGCTTTAGCCAAAAACATTCAGTACTTC
TRBV7-6,TRBD2,18,few,TRBJ2-7,CASSSYPGTSVREYEQYF,TGTGCCAGCAGCTCCTACCCCGGGACTAGCGTCCGGGAGTACGAGCAGTACTTC
TRBV10-3,-,14,-,TRBJ2-2,CAIRGNQNTGELFF,TGTGCCATCAGAGGAAACCAGAACACCGGGGAGCTGTTTTTT
TRBV27,-,17,few,TRBJ2-1,CASSLGSPWISYNEQFF,TGTGCCAGCAGTTTAGGGTCTCCGTGGATCTCCTACAATGAGCAGTTCTTC
TRBV9,-,14,-,TRBJ2-1,CASSATDQYNEQFF,TGTGCCAGCAGCGCAACTGATCAATACAATGAGCAGTTCTTC
TRBV7-9,TRBD1,16,few,TRBJ1-1,CASSLGQGARGTEAFF,TGTGCCAGCAGCTTAGGCCAGGGGGCCAGGGGGACTGAAGCTTTCTTT
TRBV19,-,15,few,TRBJ2-1,CASSESTGTGNEQFF,TGTGCCAGTAGCGAATCTACAGGGACCGGCAATGAGCAGTTCTTC
TRBV20-1,-,11,few,TRBJ2-3,CSARLSDTQYF,TGCAGTGCTAGACTTAGCGATACGCAGTATTTT
TRBV12-3/TRBV12-4,-,13,-,TRBJ2-5,CASSRPPLGTQYF,TGTGCCAGCAGCCGGCCCCCGTTGGGGACCCAGTACTTC
TRBV7-8,-,14,-,TRBJ2-1,CASTQVRAGHEWFF,TGTGCCAGTACTCAGGTTCGCGCAGGTCATGAGTGGTTCTTC
TRBV6-6,-,12,-,TRBJ1-1,CASSLQGSEAFF,TGTGCCAGCAGTTTGCAGGGTTCTGAAGCTTTCTTT
TRBV5-6,-,14,-,TRBJ2-7,CASSLRTGTYEQYF,TGTGCCAGCAGCTTGAGGACGGGAACCTACGAGCAGTACTTC
TRBV4-2,TRBD2,15,-,TRBJ2-1,CASSQGRGGPNEQFF,TGTGCCAGCAGCCAAGGGCGGGGGGGCCCGAATGAGCAGTTCTTC
TRBV12-3/TRBV12-4,TRBD2,20,few,TRBJ2-1,CASSLVSRGLAGGSYNEQFF,TGTGCCAGCAGTTTGGTTTCCCGGGGACTAGCGGGAGGTTCCTACAATGAGCAGTTCTTC
TRBV12-3/TRBV12-4,-,14,many,TRBJ2-5,CASSFVAVRETQYF,TGTGCCAGCAGTTTCGTTGCGGTCCGGGAGACCCAGTACTTC
TRBV12-3/TRBV12-4,TRBD2,14,-,TRBJ2-3,CAIALAGGTDTQYF,TGTGCCATCGCACTAGCGGGAGGAACAGATACGCAGTATTTT
TRBV7-2,-,14,few,TRBJ1-2,CASSQFTDDYGYTF,TGTGCCAGCAGCCAATTCACCGATGACTATGGCTACACCTTC
TRBV28,-,13,few,TRBJ2-2,CAILGQSTGELFF,TGTGCCATCCTCGGACAGAGCACCGGGGAGCTGTTTTTT
TRBV3-1,TRBD2,19,few,TRBJ2-3,CASSQVGGTSGGATDTQYF,TGTGCCAGCAGCCAAGTGGGGGGAACTAGCGGGGGGGCCACAGATACGCAGTATTTT
TRBV24-1,-,15,many,TRBJ2-2,CATRPQDGNTGELFF,TGTGCCACCAGACCCCAGGACGGGAACACCGGGGAGCTGTTTTTT
TRBV12-3/TRBV12-4,-,14,-,TRBJ2-5,CASSFGLGLGTQYF,TGTGCCAGCAGTTTCGGCCTGGGGTTAGGGACCCAGTACTTC
TRBV27,-,15,few,TRBJ1-1,CASSLRQNRNTEAFF,TGTGCCAGCAGTCTACGACAGAACCGAAACACTGAAGCTTTCTTT
TRBV29-1,-,12,-,TRBJ2-5,CSVRQERETQYF,TGCAGCGTGCGACAGGAGAGAGAGACCCAGTACTTC
TRBV27,TRBD2,15,few,TRBJ2-3,CASSTLGEGTDTQYF,TGTGCCAGCAGTACGCTGGGGGAGGGGACAGATACGCAGTATTTT
TRBV15,-,13,-,TRBJ2-1,CATSRDLEKALFF,TGTGCCACCAGCAGAGATCTAGAGAAGGCGCTGTTCTTC
TRBV4-1,TRBD2,15,many,TRBJ2-1,CASSQLAGGPDEQFF,TGCGCCAGCAGCCAATTGGCGGGAGGGCCTGATGAGCAGTTCTTC